This TCR beta chain appears in the sequencing data of a study of T cells after yellow fever vaccination. Study overall: Researchers used SMART-Seq v4 Ultra Low Input to prepare fractions that had low cell numbers.

Findings of the study overall: CD4 and CD8 compartments shared a small share of clonotypes. Sorted memory cells at day 0 lacked detectable levels of almost all vaccine-responding clonotypes. Most clones from primary vaccination were detected again post-booster (almost 98% CD4, 88% CD8).

Germline CDR1 is MNHEY and CDR2 is SMNVEV (reference sequence). CDR3 size: 13 residues. V was shortened by 6 bases and J by 1 base, with 7 bases between the two germline ends. TCRdb ran MiXCR on the 5' RACE reads and lists one entry per CDR3 protein. The table shows roughly 56,000 distinct CDR3 sequences, with approximately 5.7% occurring only once. The sequence was obtained from a man aged 18 to 30 who received the YFV17D yellow fever vaccine. The input for sequencing was PBMCs, either bulk or a sorted T-cell subset (CD4+, CD8+, memory, or dextramer-sorted; not recorded which), taken on the day of the yellow fever booster vaccination. This rearrangement joins TRBV27 to TRBJ1-5; no clear D. CDR3 residues: CASRGNSNQPQHF. DNA for the CDR3: TGTGCCAGCAGGGGAAACAGCAATCAGCCCCAGCATTTT.